These 10 T cell receptor beta chains were all obtained from the same sample, sequenced in a study of T cell repertoires in aging, cancer and after chemotherapy (dated 2019 in TCRdb). Instrument used: Illumina MiSeq. Using a mixed TRB-A/B primer pool, multiplex touch-down PCR amplified rearranged TRB sequences covering the V, D and J segments. Clones were called with MiXCR by TCRdb after fastp trimmed the public reads at Q25, and only in-frame beta chains were retained. Here each entry gathers all rows of one CDR3 protein and keeps the most common genes and DNA. For this sample the table gives thousands of distinct CDR3 sequences, of which around 30% were detected only once. Approximately 11% of the sample is held by the ten biggest clonotypes. Genomic DNA extracted from peripheral blood, rather than sorted cells or RNA, was used as the source for amplification of TCR beta rearrangements. Sequences were obtained from blood. The receptors originated from a human donor in good health.

This chain joins TRBV6-1 and TRBJ2-7; D unclear. CDR3 length equals 12 residues. The germline gives CDR1 MNHNS, CDR2 SASEGT. The V gene lost 4 bases and the J gene lost 9 bases, with 13 bases spanning the gap. The CDR3 reads CASSATQVGQYF. The CDR3 bases are TGTGCCAGCAGTGCGACCCAAGTCGGGCAGTACTTC.

The rearrangement joins TRBV7-9 to TRBJ1-1, with D unresolved. The CDR3 length is 13 residues. Trimming removed 3 bases from V and 1 base from J, with 6 bases in between. The germline CDR1 and CDR2 sequences are SEHNR and FQNEAQ (reference sequence). Here the CDR3 DNA reads TGTGCCAGCAGCTTTGCGACGAACACTGAAGCTTTCTTT. Translated: CASSFATNTEAFF.

The chain uses TRBV5-6 and TRBJ1-5, with D possibly matching TRBD1 (6 bases). V gave up 2 bases and J gave up 0 bases, with 15 bases separating them. This CDR3 has 17 residues. Germline CDR1 reads SGHDT; CDR2 reads YYEEEE. CDR3: CASSFGQGHYSNQPQHF. The CDR3 region has the DNA TGTGCCAGCAGCTTCGGTCAGGGGCACTATAGCAATCAGCCCCAGCATTTT.

This chain uses TRBV5-5 with TRBJ1-4; D call uncertain. This CDR3 contains 14 residues. The ends were cut back, 4 bases at V and 8 bases at J, with 15 bases in the middle. Germline lookup yields CDR1 SGHKS and CDR2 YYEKEE (reference sequence). CDR3 bases: TGTGCCAGCAGCCACGGCGGGCCGGGGGAAAAACTGTTTTTT. The encoded protein is CASSHGGPGEKLFF.

This clonotype was seen only a few times. This chain uses TRBV10-3 with TRBJ2-2; 12 nucleotides line up with TRBD2. The CDR3 covers 14 residues. J gave up 5 bases and V 10 bases, and 5 bases lay outside the gene matches. CDR1 ENHRY and CDR2 SYGVKD come from the germline V gene. The CDR3 nucleotides read TGTGCCACTAGCGGGGGGGCAGGAACCGGGGAGCTGTTTTTT. It is translated as CATSGGAGTGELFF.

The chain recombines TRBV6-1 with TRBJ2-7; D possibly corresponds to TRBD2 (6 bases). The CDR3 runs 18 residues. Trimming took off 5 bases at V and 5 bases at J, with 28 bases between the two ends. The V gene's germline CDR1 is MNHNS and CDR2 SASEGT. The CDR3 spells CASSYRSTGDDSWDEQYF. In nucleotides, the CDR3 is TGTGCCAGCAGTTATAGATCGACGGGGGATGACTCTTGGGACGAGCAGTACTTC.

This clonotype was counted between two and nine times. This chain links TRBV7-9 with TRBJ2-1, with 13 bases that match TRBD2. The CDR3 is 15 residues long. V lost 5 bases, J lost 8 bases, and 6 bases stayed unmatched. Germline CDR1 and CDR2: SEHNR and FQNEAQ (reference sequence). For the CDR3, the DNA is TGTGCCAGCAGCCTGGGACTAGCGGGAACCCATGAGCAGTTCTTC. Translating gives CASSLGLAGTHEQFF.

The V call is TRBV6-1, the J call TRBJ2-1; 8 bases match TRBD1. There are 12 residues in the CDR3. Germline V lookup: CDR1 MNHNS, CDR2 SASEGT. The V gene end was trimmed by 4 bases and the J gene end by 12 bases; junction bases not matched to a gene: 5. CDR3 in DNA: TGTGCCAGCAGTGGTTGGACAGGGATGCAGTTCTTC. This sequence encodes CASSGWTGMQFF.

The V call is TRBV6-2 or TRBV6-3, the J call TRBJ1-5; no clear D gene. The CDR3 extends over 15 amino acids. Trimming cost V 4 bases and J 1 base, with 11 bases left between them. Germline V gene lookup returns CDR1 MNHEY and CDR2 SVGEGT. CDR3 region: CASSWTKDSNQPQHF. The CDR3 coding sequence is TGTGCCAGCAGTTGGACTAAGGACAGCAATCAGCCCCAGCATTTT.

There are a few counts of this clonotype. V gene TRBV27 combines with J gene TRBJ2-3; TRBD1 matches 8 bases. Germline V gene data show CDR1 as MNHEY and CDR2 as SMNVEV (reference sequence). This CDR3 spans 16 amino acids. Trimming took 2 bases from V and 4 from J; bases not matched to a gene: 8. The CDR3 reads CASSLLVAGGADTQYF. In DNA form, the CDR3 reads TGTGCCAGCAGTTTACTGGTGGCAGGGGGCGCAGATACGCAGTATTTT.